This T cell receptor beta chain was documented in a study of cytomegalovirus exposure and HLA in healthy donors. PCR primers comprised 60 Vbeta and 13 Jbeta primers. Method: immunoSEQ multiplex PCR; TCRdb's copy keeps in-frame clones and lacks some. The sample lists more than 55,000 clones, roughly 83% occurring once. There are 14 residues in the CDR3. Germline V CDR1 and CDR2: MNHNS, SASEGT. The junction had 6 bases not matched to a gene; V was cut back by 4 bases and J by 3 bases. Unrecorded immune exposures were likely, despite nominal health at sampling. The gene calls are TRBV6-1 and TRBJ2-7; 7 bases match TRBD1. The sample was PBMCs. The sequence derives from a human donor in good health. The CDR3, as DNA: TGTGCCAGCAGTGTCGGGGCAGGGGGCTACGAGCAGTACTTC. This translates into CASSVGAGGYEQYF.